This T cell receptor (beta chain) stems from a study of pediatric ulcerative colitis. The assay was run at survey level. Only in-frame clones appear in the TCRdb table, and some are missing; sequencing was by immunoSEQ multiplex PCR. The profile shows about 60,000 clones, around 87% of them singletons. Controls had normal endoscopy and no IBD diagnosis within a year. The CDR3 loop spans 15 amino acids. Looked up from germline, CDR1 is SGHRS and CDR2 is YFSETQ. V was clipped by 4 bases and J by 4 bases, with 14 bases between them. Material for sequencing was blood. V is TRBV5-1 and J is TRBJ1-4; maybe TRBD1 (5 bases). The receptor comes from a boy between 10 and 17 years old who was a control in a study of pediatric ulcerative colitis. CDR3 residues: CASSRGWGINEKLFF. For the CDR3, the DNA is TGCGCCAGCAGCCGCGGGTGGGGGATTAATGAAAAACTGTTTTTT.